This T cell receptor (beta chain) was found in a study of CD8 T cells in ankylosing spondylitis. About this clonotype: The antigen remains undetermined.

Each TCR beta library was made by quantitative 5'-RACE that incorporated molecular barcodes. A single record per CDR3 protein comes from TCRdb applying MiXCR to the 5' RACE reads. The sample consists of 250,000 or so distinct CDR3 sequences, approximately 24% of them appearing once. The CDR3 contains 16 residues. V was clipped by 2 bases and J by 4 bases; unmatched bases: 8. Germline lookup yields CDR1 MNHEY and CDR2 SVGAGI. Study-wide points: As for the disease-linked clones, they showed a CD8+ phenotype and occurred at relatively low frequencies in peripheral blood.

The rearrangement joins TRBV6-5 to TRBJ1-2, with 9 bases identical to TRBD1. This TCR derives from a male donor with ankylosing spondylitis or in good health (not recorded which). The sample was blood, either unsorted or a sorted T cell fraction (not recorded which). This CDR3 is CASSYRGQGRLYGYTF. CDR3 DNA: TGTGCCAGCAGTTACCGAGGACAGGGGCGTCTCTATGGCTACACCTTC.